One and the same sample provided the 25 T cell receptor beta chains below, sequenced in a study of T cell changes during pregnancy in multiple sclerosis. Libraries were prepared by immunoSEQ multiplex PCR; TCRdb keeps only in-frame clonotypes and omits some of them. The sample includes about 40,000 clones, around 90% of them seen just once. Sequences were derived from CD8+ T cells from peripheral blood mononuclear cells, sampled before pregnancy. These receptors all come from a female donor with multiple sclerosis, enrolled in a pregnancy study.

The V call is TRBV6-6, the J call TRBJ2-5; D is possibly TRBD1 (5 bases). V lost 6 bases to trimming and J lost 5 bases, with 16 bases between them. This CDR3 has 14 residues. The germline CDR1 and CDR2 sequences are MNHNY and SVGAGI (reference sequence). The CDR3 spells CASSPAAGMETQYF. The DNA for the CDR3 is TGTGCCAGCAGCCCCGCGGCAGGGATGGAGACCCAGTACTTC.

V and J are TRBV5-1 and TRBJ2-3, with a weak D call TRBD2 (6 bases). This CDR3 is built from 14 residues. V was clipped by 4 bases and J by 4 bases, with 13 bases between them. Germline V gives CDR1 SGHRS, CDR2 YFSETQ. CDR3 sequence: CASSPHSGADTQYF. The DNA for the CDR3 is TGCGCCAGCAGCCCCCACTCGGGGGCAGATACGCAGTATTTT.

V usage is TRBV27 and J usage is TRBJ2-2, with TRBD2 matching 7 bases. CDR1 is MNHEY, CDR2 SMNVEV, per germline (reference sequence). The CDR3 consists of 15 residues. The V and J ends lost 2 bases and 2 bases, in that order; junction bases with no gene match: 2. The CDR3 DNA reads as TGTGCCAGCAGTTTAACGGGAGGAAACACCGGGGAGCTGTTTTTT. It codes for CASSLTGGNTGELFF.

This chain links TRBV6-4 with TRBJ1-2; D is ambiguous. Per the germline V gene, CDR1 is MRHNA and CDR2 is SNTAGT. The CDR3 runs to 15 residues. Trimming shortened V by 0 bases and J by 6 bases, and 14 bases separated the two germline ends. The CDR3 reads CASSDSSRGSNGYTF. The CDR3 coding sequence is TGTGCCAGCAGTGACTCCTCTCGGGGTTCAAATGGCTACACCTTC.

The chain has TRBV4-2 and TRBJ2-2; 7 bases fit TRBD1. In germline, CDR1 is LGHNA, CDR2 YNFKEQ. The CDR3 has 17 residues. J was trimmed by 0 bases and V by 0 bases; bases with no gene match: 4. The CDR3 loop is CASSQERQGPNTGELFF. CDR3 nucleotides: TGTGCCAGCAGCCAAGAACGACAGGGTCCGAACACCGGGGAGCTGTTTTTT.

The chain has TRBV19 and TRBJ2-2; TRBD2 matches 7 bases. The CDR3 length is 16 residues. CDR1 and CDR2 (germline): LNHDA, SQIVND (reference sequence). Trimming at V came to 1 base and at J to 0 bases, leaving 2 bases not matched to a gene. DNA for the CDR3: TGTGCCAGTAGTATAGTTGCGGGGGCGAACACCGGGGAGCTGTTTTTT. It translates to CASSIVAGANTGELFF.

This clone was recorded once. The rearrangement uses TRBV5-4 and TRBJ2-1; D unresolved. Germline V gene lookup returns CDR1 SGHNT and CDR2 YYREEE (reference sequence). The CDR3 totals 14 residues. V gave up 1 base and J gave up 4 bases, with 9 bases separating them. In DNA, the CDR3 is TGTGCCAGCAGCTTGTTTAGTGAATACAATGAGCAGTTCTTC. It encodes CASSLFSEYNEQFF.

The V gene is TRBV7-8, the J gene TRBJ2-1, with unresolved D. V gave up 3 bases and J gave up 3 bases, with 6 bases separating them. This CDR3 comprises 13 residues. The germline gives CDR1 SGHVS, CDR2 FQNEAQ. CDR3 loop: CASSLRLYNEQFF. CDR3 DNA sequence: TGTGCCAGCAGCTTGAGACTCTACAATGAGCAGTTCTTC.

The chain uses TRBV19 and TRBJ2-7; 7 nucleotides agree with TRBD2. The ends lost 5 bases at V and 2 bases at J; junction bases unmatched: 9. The germline CDR1 and CDR2 sequences are LNHDA and SQIVND (reference sequence). The CDR3 spans 15 residues. CDR3 in amino acids: CASSSSSGTTYEQYF. For the CDR3, the DNA is TGTGCCAGTAGTTCCTCTAGCGGTACGACCTACGAGCAGTACTTC.

This chain uses TRBV28 with TRBJ1-5; TRBD1 aligns across 8 bases. Germline V CDR1 and CDR2: MDHEN, SYDVKM. There are 17 residues in the CDR3. After removal of 8 bases from V and 8 bases from J, the junction contained 20 bases not matched to a gene. This chain's CDR3 is CASFRGRSLALIEPQHF. In DNA form, the CDR3 reads TGTGCCAGCTTCAGGGGGCGATCTCTTGCTCTTATCGAGCCCCAGCATTTT.

The chain recombines TRBV14 with TRBJ2-1; 12 bases map to TRBD2. V shed 5 bases and J 4 bases; nucleotides not matched to a gene: 3. The CDR3 consists of 15 residues. The germline V gene has CDR1 SGHDN and CDR2 FVKESK. CDR3 sequence (DNA): TGTGCCAGCAGCTTACTAGCGGGAGGATACAATGAGCAGTTCTTC. It specifies CASSLLAGGYNEQFF.

The genes are TRBV7-2 and TRBJ2-7, with D maybe TRBD2 (5 bases). V shed 0 bases and J shed 6 bases, with 9 bases lying between them. The V gene's germline CDR1 is SGHTA and CDR2 FQGNSA. The CDR3 extends over 13 amino acids. CDR3: CASSLASSFEQYF. The DNA of the CDR3 is TGTGCCAGCAGCTTAGCGTCTAGCTTCGAGCAGTACTTC.

The chain links TRBV27 to TRBJ1-2; no definite D call. Trimming removed 0 bases from V and 4 bases from J, with 6 bases in between. Germline V gene lookup returns CDR1 MNHEY and CDR2 SMNVEV (reference sequence). This CDR3 region has 13 residues. The CDR3 DNA reads as TGTGCCAGCAGTTTATCGGGGAGCTATGGCTACACCTTC. Translated: CASSLSGSYGYTF.

This clone appeared once. The chain uses TRBV27 and TRBJ2-7; 7 bases are a match to TRBD2. This CDR3 is 14 amino acids long. Trimming cost V 2 bases and J 3 bases; bases outside gene matches: 4. Per germline, CDR1 MNHEY and CDR2 SMNVEV (reference sequence). The CDR3: CASSLAGVGYEQYF. The CDR3 DNA reads as TGTGCCAGCAGTTTAGCGGGAGTAGGCTACGAGCAGTACTTC.

This clone was picked up one time. The CDR3 protein is CAWMGGGISTDTQYF. CDR3 in DNA: TGTGCCTGGATGGGTGGAGGGATTAGCACAGATACGCAGTATTTT. V usage is TRBV30 and J usage is TRBJ2-3, with D possibly matching TRBD2 (6 bases). Germline CDR1 reads GTSNPN; CDR2 reads SVGIG (reference sequence). The V gene lost 4 bases and the J gene lost 0 bases, with 14 bases spanning the gap. The CDR3 length is 15 residues.

V is TRBV19 and J is TRBJ1-1; TRBD1 aligns across 8 bases. Per the germline V gene, CDR1 is LNHDA and CDR2 is SQIVND (reference sequence). J was trimmed by 6 bases and V by 3 bases; bases with no gene match: 18. CDR3 size: 18 residues. This CDR3 reads CASSMGRKPTGAEAEAFF. CDR3 coding DNA: TGTGCCAGTAGTATGGGTAGAAAACCGACAGGGGCGGAAGCTGAAGCTTTCTTT.

V usage is TRBV28 and J usage is TRBJ2-6; the D gene is possibly TRBD2 (5 bases). Germline CDR1 is MDHEN and CDR2 is SYDVKM. Trimming removed 2 bases from V and 2 bases from J, with 7 bases in between. The length of the CDR3 is 15 residues. CDR3 in amino acids: CASSLGETGANVLTF. The CDR3 DNA sequence: TGTGCCAGCAGTTTAGGGGAGACTGGGGCCAACGTCCTGACTTTC.

The V and J genes are TRBV9 and TRBJ1-4, with 7 positions matching TRBD1. CDR1 is SGDLS, CDR2 YYNGEE, per germline. Trimming at V came to 4 bases and at J to 6 bases, leaving 3 bases not matched to a gene. The CDR3 covers 13 residues. The CDR3 region has the DNA TGTGCCAGCAGCTCCGGGACAGATGAAAAACTGTTTTTT. It specifies CASSSGTDEKLFF. The complete variable domain, with remaining parts taken from reference TRBV9 and TRBJ1-4, reads DSGVTQTPKHLITATGQRVTLRCSPRSGDLSVYWYQQSLDQGLQFLIQYYNGEERAKGNILERFSAQQFPDLHSELNLSSLELGDSALYFCASSSGTDEKLFFGSGTQLSVL.

CDR3 residues: CASSQTSGSPGEQFF. For the CDR3, the DNA is TGTGCCAGCAGCCAAACTAGCGGGAGCCCCGGGGAGCAGTTCTTC. The chain couples TRBV2 to TRBJ2-1; 11 nucleotides match TRBD2. Trimming took 6 bases from V and 10 from J; bases not matched to a gene: 11. The CDR3 extends over 15 amino acids. The germline gives CDR1 SNHLY, CDR2 FYNNEI. Variable domain in full (rest from reference TRBV2 and TRBJ2-1): EPEVTQTPSHQVTQMGQEVILRCVPISNHLYFYWYRQILGQKVEFLVSFYNNEISEKSEIFDDQFSVERPDGSNFTLKIRSTKLEDSAMYFCASSQTSGSPGEQFFGPGTRLTVL.

The V call is TRBV4-1, the J call TRBJ1-4; 7 nucleotides match TRBD1. Germline CDR1 MGHRA, CDR2 YSYEKL. V was pared by 5 bases and J by 6 bases, with 6 bases of the junction left unmatched. The CDR3 has 14 residues. Here the CDR3 DNA reads TGCGCCAGCAGCAACAGGGGTGTCGATGAAAAACTGTTTTTT. This encodes CASSNRGVDEKLFF.

The chain is built from TRBV28 and TRBJ2-3; 8 bases map to TRBD1. CDR3 size: 14 residues. The V gene's germline CDR1 is MDHEN and CDR2 SYDVKM. V was clipped by 7 bases and J by 0 bases; unmatched bases: 3. CDR3 in amino acids: CASKRTGSTDTQYF. The CDR3 nucleotides read TGTGCCAGCAAACGGACAGGGAGCACAGATACGCAGTATTTT.

The chain couples TRBV27 to TRBJ2-3; TRBD1 matches at 7 bases. J gave up 2 bases and V 5 bases, and 4 bases lay outside the gene matches. CDR3 size: 14 residues. Per germline, CDR1 MNHEY and CDR2 SMNVEV (reference sequence). The CDR3 sequence: CASSPGQVTDTQYF. The DNA for the CDR3 is TGTGCCAGCAGTCCCGGACAGGTCACAGATACGCAGTATTTT.

The J gene is TRBJ1-2, the V gene TRBV5-4, with 12 bases identical to TRBD1. CDR1 SGHNT and CDR2 YYREEE come from the germline V gene (reference sequence). The CDR3 spans 14 residues. J lost 6 bases, V lost 4 bases, and 4 bases had no gene match. CDR3 sequence: CASSPGQGADGYTF. CDR3 nucleotides: TGTGCCAGCAGCCCGGGACAGGGGGCGGATGGCTACACCTTC.

The gene calls are TRBV13 and TRBJ2-7; 9 positions match TRBD2. CDR1 and CDR2 from the germline V gene are PRHDT and FYEKMQ (reference sequence). The CDR3 consists of 16 residues. J was trimmed by 0 bases and V by 0 bases; bases with no gene match: 3. The CDR3 region is CASSLGLAGSSYEQYF. The CDR3 DNA reads as TGTGCCAGCAGCTTAGGCCTAGCGGGGAGCTCCTACGAGCAGTACTTC.

The chain has TRBV27 and TRBJ2-3, with 10 bases identical to TRBD2. The J segment lost 2 bases and the V segment lost 5 bases, leaving 7 bases of the junction unmatched. Germline loops: CDR1 MNHEY, CDR2 SMNVEV (reference sequence). This CDR3 region has 16 residues. The CDR3 region has the DNA TGTGCCAGCAGTGCATCCGGGACTAGCGCCACAGATACGCAGTATTTT. It codes for CASSASGTSATDTQYF.